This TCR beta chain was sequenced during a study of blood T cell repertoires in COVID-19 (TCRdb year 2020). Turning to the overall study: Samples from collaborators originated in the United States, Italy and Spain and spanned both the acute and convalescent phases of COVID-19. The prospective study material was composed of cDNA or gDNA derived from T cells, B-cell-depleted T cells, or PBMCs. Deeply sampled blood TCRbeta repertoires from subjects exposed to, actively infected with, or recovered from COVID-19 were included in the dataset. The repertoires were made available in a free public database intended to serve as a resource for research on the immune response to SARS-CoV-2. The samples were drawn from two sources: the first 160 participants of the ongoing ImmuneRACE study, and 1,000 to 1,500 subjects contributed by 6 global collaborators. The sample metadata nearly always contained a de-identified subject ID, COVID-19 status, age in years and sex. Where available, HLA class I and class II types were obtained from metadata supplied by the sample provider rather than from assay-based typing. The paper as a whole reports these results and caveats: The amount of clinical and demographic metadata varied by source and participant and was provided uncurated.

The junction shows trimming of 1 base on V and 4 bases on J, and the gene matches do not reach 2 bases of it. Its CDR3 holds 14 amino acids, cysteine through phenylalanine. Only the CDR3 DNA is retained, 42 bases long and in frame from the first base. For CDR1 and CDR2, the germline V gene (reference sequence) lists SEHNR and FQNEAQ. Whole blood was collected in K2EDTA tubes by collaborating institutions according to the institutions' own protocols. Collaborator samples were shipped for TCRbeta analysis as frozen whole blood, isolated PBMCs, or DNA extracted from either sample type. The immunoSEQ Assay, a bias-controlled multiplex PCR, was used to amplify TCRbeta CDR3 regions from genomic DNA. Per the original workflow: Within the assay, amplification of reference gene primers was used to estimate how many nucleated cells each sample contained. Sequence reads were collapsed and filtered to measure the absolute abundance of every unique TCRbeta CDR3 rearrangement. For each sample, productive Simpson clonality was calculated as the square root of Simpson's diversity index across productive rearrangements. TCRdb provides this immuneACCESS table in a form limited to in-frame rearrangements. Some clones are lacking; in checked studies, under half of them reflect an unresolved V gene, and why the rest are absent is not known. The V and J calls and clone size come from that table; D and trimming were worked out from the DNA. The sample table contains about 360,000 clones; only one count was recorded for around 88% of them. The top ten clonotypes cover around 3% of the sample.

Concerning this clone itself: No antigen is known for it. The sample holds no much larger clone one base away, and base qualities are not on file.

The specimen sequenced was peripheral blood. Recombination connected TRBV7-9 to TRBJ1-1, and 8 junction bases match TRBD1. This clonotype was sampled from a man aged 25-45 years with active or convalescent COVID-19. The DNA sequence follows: TGTGCCAGCAGCTTAGGACAGGGGCCCACTGAAGCTTTCTTT. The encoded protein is CASSLGQGPTEAFF.